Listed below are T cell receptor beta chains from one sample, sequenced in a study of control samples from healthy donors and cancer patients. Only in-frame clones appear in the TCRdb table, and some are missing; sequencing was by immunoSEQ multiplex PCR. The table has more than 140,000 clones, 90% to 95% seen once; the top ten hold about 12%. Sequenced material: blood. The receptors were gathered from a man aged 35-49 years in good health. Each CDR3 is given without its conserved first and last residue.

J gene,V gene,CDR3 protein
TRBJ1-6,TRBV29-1,SVQLKGSLH
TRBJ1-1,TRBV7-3,ASSLGTEAF
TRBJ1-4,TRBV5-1,ASSLMGRGEKLF
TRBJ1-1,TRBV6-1,ASSARQGLLNTEAF
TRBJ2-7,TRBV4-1,ASSQDRREQY
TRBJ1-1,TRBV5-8,ASSLPEGRRDGAEAF
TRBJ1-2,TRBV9,ASSVTGGGDGYT
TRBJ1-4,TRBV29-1,SVGYGTLEKLF
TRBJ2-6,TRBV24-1,ATSGRGLDGANVLT
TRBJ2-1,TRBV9,ASSALAGGYNEQF
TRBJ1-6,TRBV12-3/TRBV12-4,ASSRGQGTPLH
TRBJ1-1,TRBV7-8,ASSQYTGNTEAF
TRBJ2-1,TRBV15,ATSRDGSYNEQF
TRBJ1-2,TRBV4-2,ASSQDNGNNYGYT
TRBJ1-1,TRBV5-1,ASRFEGSSTEAF
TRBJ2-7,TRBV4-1,ASSLGQGRSYEQY
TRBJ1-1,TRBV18,ASSPRRNTEAF
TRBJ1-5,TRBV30,AWSQGQGGQPQH
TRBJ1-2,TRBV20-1,SARDGYGYT
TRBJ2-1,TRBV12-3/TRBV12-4,ASRRYNEQF
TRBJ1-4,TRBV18,ASSPGFGEKLF
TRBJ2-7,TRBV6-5,ASRSSAGSPSYEQY
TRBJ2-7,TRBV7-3,ASSFDRAPLYEQY
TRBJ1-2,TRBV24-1,ATSDINPSGDGYT
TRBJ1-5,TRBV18,ASSPGINQPQH
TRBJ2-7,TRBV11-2,ASSYRRDRVSYEQY
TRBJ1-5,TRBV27,ASSFLRQGAVQPQH
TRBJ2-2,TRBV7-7,ASSLRAGTTGELF
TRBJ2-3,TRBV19,ASREWGLAPDTQY
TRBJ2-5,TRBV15,ATSSHTGGIQTQY
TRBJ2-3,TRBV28,ASSLLAERGDTQY
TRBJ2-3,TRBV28,ASAPVGDTQY
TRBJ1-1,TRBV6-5,ASRMGTNTEAF
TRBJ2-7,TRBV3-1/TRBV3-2,ASSLQGNFLSSYEQY
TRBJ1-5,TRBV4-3,ASSQGRVSNQPQH
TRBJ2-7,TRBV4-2,ASSQDSGGAGEQY
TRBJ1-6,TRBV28,ASRNDGNSPLH
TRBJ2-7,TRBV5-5,ASSFWTGSYEQY
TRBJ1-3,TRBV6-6,ASSAGSSGNTIY
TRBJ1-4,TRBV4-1,ASSQVGLGNEKLF
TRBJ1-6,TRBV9,ASSGTPDRDNSPLH
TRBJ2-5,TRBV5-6,ASSLKTGVRETQY
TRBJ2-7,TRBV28,ASSLSTSGLRVYEQY
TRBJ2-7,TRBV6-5,ASSKGTPRSEQY
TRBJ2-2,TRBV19,ASSIGTGRDTGELF
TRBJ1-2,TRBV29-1,SVDSTGTYGYT
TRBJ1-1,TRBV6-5,ATHNPQGRNTEAF
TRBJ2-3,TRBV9,ASSVERDTQY
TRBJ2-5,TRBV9,ASSVAGQGSETQY
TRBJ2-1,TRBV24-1,ATSDLSSYNEQF
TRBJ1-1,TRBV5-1,ASSSSQGLLSEAF
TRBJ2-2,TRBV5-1,ASSWGQGGTGELF
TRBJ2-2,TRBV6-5,ASSYNRELF